Listed below are T cell receptor beta chains from one sample, sequenced in a study of T cell responses to AZD1222 COVID-19 vaccine. TCRdb keeps only in-frame clones here, not all; method: immunoSEQ multiplex PCR. The table has more than 70,000 clones, around nine tenths seen once. The sequencing used peripheral blood, collected on day 0 of AZD1222 vaccination. These receptors were collected from an adult in good health. The conserved cysteine and the conserved F or W are not part of the CDR3 here.

TRBV29-1 SVVDAGVGDTQY
TRBV24-1 ATSDFRNYGYT
TRBV5-6 ASSLLETSGIYNEQF
TRBV6-5 ASSYSRGHEKLF
TRBV5-1 ASSLLREFEQF
TRBV2 ASNLRVYEQY
TRBV7-9 ASSFGGLADNRGETQY
TRBV28 ASRGQARNQPQH
TRBV5-1 ASSRGQGALGEQF
TRBV11-3 ASSLTRGSNEQF
TRBV7-8 ASSMWDREDEQF
TRBV9 ASSLDQGLGEKLF
TRBV28 ASRFRAVNTEAF
TRBV28 ASSFVTSGSFGEQY
TRBV20-1 SAVTSGEQY
TRBV27 ASSSRTGSSYEQY
TRBV25-1 ASTIGGAEAF
TRBV3-1/TRBV3-2 ASRQSQGGETQY
TRBV9 ASSAGQTGELF